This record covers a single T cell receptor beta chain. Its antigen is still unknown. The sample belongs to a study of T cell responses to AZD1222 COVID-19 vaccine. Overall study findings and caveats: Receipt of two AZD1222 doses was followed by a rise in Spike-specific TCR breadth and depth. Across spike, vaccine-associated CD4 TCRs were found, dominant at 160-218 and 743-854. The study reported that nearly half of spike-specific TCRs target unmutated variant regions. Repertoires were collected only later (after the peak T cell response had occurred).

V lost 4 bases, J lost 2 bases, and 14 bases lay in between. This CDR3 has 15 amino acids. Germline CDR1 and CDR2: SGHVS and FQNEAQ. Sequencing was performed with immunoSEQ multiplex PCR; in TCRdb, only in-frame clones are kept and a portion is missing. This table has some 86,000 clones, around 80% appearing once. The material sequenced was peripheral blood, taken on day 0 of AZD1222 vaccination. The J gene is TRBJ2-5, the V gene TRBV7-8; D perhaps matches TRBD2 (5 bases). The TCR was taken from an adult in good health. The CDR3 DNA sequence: TGTGCCAGCAGCTCCGGTATCCGGGAACAAGAGACCCAGTACTTC. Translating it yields CASSSGIREQETQYF.